These 23 T cell receptor beta chains were all obtained from the same sample, sequenced in a study of blood T cell repertoires in COVID-19. Generated by immunoSEQ multiplex PCR, the TCRdb table keeps only in-frame clones and is missing some. The sample records fewer than 250,000 clones, more than 65% being singletons. The source material was PBMCs or T cells enriched from blood (not recorded which). All receptors derive from a woman in her fifties or sixties with acute COVID-19.

The J gene is TRBJ1-1, the V gene TRBV28; D is uncertain. Germline V lookup: CDR1 MDHEN, CDR2 SYDVKM. This CDR3 spans 16 amino acids. V lost 6 bases and J lost 4, with 21 bases in between. The CDR3 protein is CASSSTLSKGSTEAFF. In DNA, the CDR3 is TGTGCCAGCAGCTCGACCCTTTCTAAAGGGAGCACTGAAGCTTTCTTT.

This clone was found once. The chain links TRBV5-1 to TRBJ1-1; D gene ambiguous. The germline CDR1 and CDR2 sequences are SGHRS and YFSETQ. There are 12 residues in the CDR3. Trimming took off 5 bases at V and 1 base at J, with 6 bases between the two ends. Written as DNA, the CDR3 is TGCGCCAGCAGTTCCAGGAACACTGAAGCTTTCTTT. It codes for CASSSRNTEAFF.

This clone was counted once. The V gene is TRBV11-2, the J gene TRBJ2-2, with 8 bases matching TRBD2. The germline gives CDR1 SGHAT, CDR2 FQNNGV. The CDR3 loop spans 15 amino acids. Trimming removed 4 bases from V and 4 bases from J; junction bases left unmatched: 5. CDR3 amino acids: CASSSHLAGTGELFF. DNA of the CDR3: TGTGCCAGCAGCTCCCACCTAGCGGGCACCGGGGAGCTGTTTTTT. Variable domain in full (rest from reference TRBV11-2 and TRBJ2-2): EAGVAQSPRYKIIEKRQSVAFWCNPISGHATLYWYQQILGQGPKLLIQFQNNGVVDDSQLPKDRFSAERLKGVDSTLKIQPAKLEDSAVYLCASSSHLAGTGELFFGEGSRLTVL.

This chain joins TRBV19 and TRBJ1-2; 9 positions match TRBD1. Germline trimming cut 3 bases from V and 8 bases from J; bases unmatched to any gene: 7. The CDR3 is 14 amino acids. The germline gives CDR1 LNHDA, CDR2 SQIVND (reference sequence). CDR3 region: CASSIPGQGRGYTF. The CDR3 DNA follows: TGTGCCAGTAGTATCCCCGGACAGGGGCGAGGCTACACCTTC. Variable domain in full (rest from reference TRBV19 and TRBJ1-2): DGGITQSPKYLFRKEGQNVTLSCEQNLNHDAMYWYRQDPGQGLRLIYYSQIVNDFQKGDIAEGYSVSREKKESFPLTVTSAQKNPTAFYLCASSIPGQGRGYTFGSGTRLTVV.

This sequence joins TRBV5-4 and TRBJ2-1; TRBD2 matches at 9 bases. Germline assignment: CDR1 SGHNT and CDR2 YYREEE (reference sequence). The CDR3 totals 15 residues. V lost 0 bases and J lost 4; bases outside the gene matches: 2. CDR3 protein: CASSLGLAVYNEQFF. CDR3 nucleotide sequence: TGTGCCAGCAGCTTGGGACTAGCGGTGTACAATGAGCAGTTCTTC.

V is TRBV5-1 and J is TRBJ2-3; TRBD2 matches at 8 bases. CDR1 and CDR2 (germline): SGHRS, YFSETQ. The CDR3 runs to 16 residues. V lost 1 base to trimming and J lost 0 bases; unmatched junction nucleotides: 4. For the CDR3, the DNA is TGCGCCAGCAGCTTGTTAGCGGGGACTAGCACAGATACGCAGTATTTT. The encoded protein is CASSLLAGTSTDTQYF.

The chain joins TRBV6-1 to TRBJ1-4, with a tentative D call TRBD1 (6 bases). CDR3 size: 15 residues. Germline-derived CDR1 and CDR2 are MNHNS and SASEGT. Between the trimmed V and J ends, which lost 0 bases and 1 base, there was a span of 6 bases. The CDR3 DNA is TGTGCCAGCAGTGAAGCGACAGGAACTAATGAAAAACTGTTTTTT. Amino acid sequence: CASSEATGTNEKLFF.

The count of this clone is one. V is TRBV29-1 and J is TRBJ1-1; no firm D call. The germline V gene has CDR1 SQVTM and CDR2 ANQGSEA. Trimming removed 4 bases from V and 3 bases from J, with 9 bases in between. This CDR3 region has 12 residues. The CDR3, as DNA: TGCAGCGTTGTCCGCGGATACACTGAAGCTTTCTTT. Translated: CSVVRGYTEAFF.

The CDR3 DNA reads as TGTGCCAGCAGCTTGGGACAGCCTGGCGGGAATACGCAGTATTTT. It specifies CASSLGQPGGNTQYF. This chain links TRBV5-4 with TRBJ2-3; maybe TRBD2 (6 bases). The CDR3 consists of 15 residues. Germline V gene data show CDR1 as SGHNT and CDR2 as YYREEE (reference sequence). The V gene lost 0 bases and the J gene lost 7 bases, with 15 bases spanning the gap.

The chain joins TRBV5-4 to TRBJ2-1; TRBD1 matches at 9 bases. Trimming removed 7 bases from V and 9 bases from J; junction bases left unmatched: 8. Looked up from germline, CDR1 is SGHNT and CDR2 is YYREEE (reference sequence). This CDR3 region has 13 residues. The CDR3 DNA reads as TGTGCCAGCGCTACAGGGGGCAGTTCTGAGCAGTTCTTC. This sequence encodes CASATGGSSEQFF.

V usage is TRBV5-1 and J usage is TRBJ1-1; TRBD1 might be the D (5 bases). Germline CDR1 and CDR2: SGHRS and YFSETQ. The length of the CDR3 is 13 residues. With 4 bases removed from V and 6 bases from J, the gap between germline ends came to 13 bases. CDR3 sequence (DNA): TGCGCCAGCAGCCCCCGGACAAGCGCTGAAGCTTTCTTT. Encoded protein: CASSPRTSAEAFF.

The V and J genes are TRBV12-3 or TRBV12-4 and TRBJ2-1; 8 bases match TRBD1. V was clipped by 6 bases and J by 10 bases; unmatched bases: 8. This CDR3 region has 13 residues. The CDR3 nucleotides are TGTGCCAGCAGAGGACAGGGAGCATGGGAGCAGTTCTTC. It yields the protein CASRGQGAWEQFF.

The rearrangement uses TRBV6-5 and TRBJ2-1; TRBD2 matches 9 bases. Germline trimming cut 3 bases from V and 2 bases from J; bases unmatched to any gene: 5. Per the germline V gene, CDR1 is MNHEY and CDR2 is SVGAGI. CDR3 length: 16 residues. The CDR3 protein is CASSYGLAGPYNEQFF. DNA of the CDR3: TGTGCCAGCAGTTATGGGCTAGCGGGGCCCTACAATGAGCAGTTCTTC.

The CDR3 DNA reads TGTGCCAGTAGTATAGATGGGCGGGGGAGCACAGATACGCAGTATTTT. Translating gives CASSIDGRGSTDTQYF. This chain joins TRBV19 and TRBJ2-3, with 7 bases lining up with TRBD2. This CDR3 has 16 residues. In germline, CDR1 is LNHDA, CDR2 SQIVND (reference sequence). Trimming removed 0 bases from V and 0 bases from J; junction bases left unmatched: 3.

The rearrangement uses TRBV5-1 and TRBJ1-2; 8 positions agree with TRBD1. V shed 4 bases and J 0 bases; nucleotides not matched to a gene: 5. CDR1 is SGHRS, CDR2 YFSETQ, per germline. The CDR3 consists of 15 residues. The CDR3 sequence: CASSGTGSANYGYTF. CDR3 sequence (DNA): TGCGCCAGCAGCGGGACAGGTTCAGCTAACTATGGCTACACCTTC.

The count of this clone is one. The chain combines TRBV29-1 with TRBJ1-4, with D maybe TRBD1 (6 bases). The V end was cut by 7 bases, the J end by 5 bases, with 11 bases between. This CDR3 has 12 residues. Germline CDR1 is SQVTM and CDR2 is ANQGSEA. The CDR3 DNA sequence: TGCAGCGCCAAAAGGGGGAATGAAAAACTGTTTTTT. Its translation: CSAKRGNEKLFF. The whole variable domain, remainder taken from reference TRBV29-1 and TRBJ1-4, is SAVISQKPSRDICQRGTSLTIQCQVDSQVTMMFWYRQQPGQSLTLIATANQGSEATYESGFVIDKFPISRPNLTFSTLTVSNMSPEDSSIYLCSAKRGNEKLFFGSGTQLSVL.

The chain carries TRBV7-9 and TRBJ1-1; D remains unclear. The CDR3 is 14 residues long. Trimming left V 3 bases short and J 1 base short, with 9 bases between. The germline V gene encodes CDR1 SEHNR and CDR2 FQNEAQ (reference sequence). The CDR3 sequence is CASSFATKNTEAFF. The CDR3 bases are TGTGCCAGCAGCTTTGCGACAAAGAACACTGAAGCTTTCTTT.

This chain uses TRBV6-5 with TRBJ1-2, with D uncertain. This CDR3 is 15 amino acids long. V was trimmed by 0 bases and J by 0 bases, leaving 8 bases between them. Germline lookup yields CDR1 MNHEY and CDR2 SVGAGI. This CDR3 is CASSYSYRANYGYTF. The CDR3 bases are TGTGCCAGCAGTTACTCGTACAGAGCTAACTATGGCTACACCTTC.

The chain couples TRBV7-8 to TRBJ1-1; 7 bases agree with TRBD1. Germline V gene sequence: CDR1 SGHVS, CDR2 FQNEAQ. J was trimmed by 5 bases and V by 3 bases; bases with no gene match: 12. The CDR3 length is 16 residues. CDR3 in DNA: TGTGCCAGCAGCTTTGGAAAACCGGGACAGACAACTGAAGCTTTCTTT. Its translation: CASSFGKPGQTTEAFF.

V and J are TRBV7-2 and TRBJ2-5; D call uncertain. Between the trimmed V and J ends, which lost 2 bases and 0 bases, there was a span of 4 bases. The CDR3 covers 13 residues. CDR1 is SGHTA and CDR2 is FQGNSA in the germline V gene. The CDR3 nucleotides read TGTGCCAGCAGCTTACCGGACCAAGAGACCCAGTACTTC. This encodes CASSLPDQETQYF.

Notes on this clone: One junction end disagrees with the germline gene, perhaps due to a read error. V usage is TRBV3-1 (or the pseudogene TRBV3-2) and J usage is TRBJ2-6; D remains unclear. The CDR3 has 12 amino acids. Germline V CDR1 and CDR2: LGHDT, YNNKEL (reference sequence). Written as DNA, the CDR3 is TGTGCCAGCAGCCAAGAGGCCGACGTCCTGACTTTC. The encoded protein is CASSQEADVLTF.

The chain recombines TRBV27 with TRBJ1-5; 7 bases agree with TRBD1. Per the germline V gene, CDR1 is MNHEY and CDR2 is SMNVEV (reference sequence). The CDR3 runs 14 residues. V trimming: 4 bases; J trimming: 7 bases; junction bases outside the gene matches: 7. CDR3 bases: TGTGCCAGCAGTTCCACAGGGGATGTACAGCCCCAGCATTTT. It encodes CASSSTGDVQPQHF.

V usage is TRBV5-6 and J usage is TRBJ2-1; a possible D gene is TRBD2 (6 bases). Per the germline V gene, CDR1 is SGHDT and CDR2 is YYEEEE. The CDR3 sequence is 18 residues long. Trimming took off 4 bases at V and 4 bases at J, with 24 bases between the two ends. DNA of the CDR3: TGTGCCAGCAGCAGAACGGAGGGGAGCGGGTCCATATACAATGAGCAGTTCTTC. It codes for CASSRTEGSGSIYNEQFF. Filled out from reference TRBV5-6 and TRBJ2-1, the complete variable domain reads DAGVTQSPTHLIKTRGQQVTLRCSPKSGHDTVSWYQQALGQGPQFIFQYYEEEERQRGNFPDRFSGHQFPNYSSELNVNALLLGDSALYLCASSRTEGSGSIYNEQFFGPGTRLTVL.